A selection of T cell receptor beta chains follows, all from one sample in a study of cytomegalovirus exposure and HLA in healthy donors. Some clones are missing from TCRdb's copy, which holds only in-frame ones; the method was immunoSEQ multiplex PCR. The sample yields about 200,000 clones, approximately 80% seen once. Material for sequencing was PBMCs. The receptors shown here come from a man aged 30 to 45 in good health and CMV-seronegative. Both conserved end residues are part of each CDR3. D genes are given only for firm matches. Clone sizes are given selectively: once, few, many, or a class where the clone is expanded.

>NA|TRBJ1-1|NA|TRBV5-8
TGTGCCAGCAGCTTGGTTCGGAACACTGAAGCTTTCTTT
CASSLVRNTEAFF
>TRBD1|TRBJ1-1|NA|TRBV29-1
TGCAGCGTTGCCAGGGGGATGAACACTGAAGCTTTCTTT
CSVARGMNTEAFF
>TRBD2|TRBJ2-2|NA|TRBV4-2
TGTGCCAGCAGCCAAGTCTGGGACTACCCAAACACCGGGGAGCTGTTTTTT
CASSQVWDYPNTGELFF
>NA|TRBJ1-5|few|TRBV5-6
TGTGCCAGCAGCTTCAGGGATAGCAATCAGCCCCAGCATTTT
CASSFRDSNQPQHF
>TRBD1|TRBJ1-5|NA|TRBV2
TGTGCCAGCAGTGCTCGACAGGGGGGGGTTCAGCCCCAGCATTTT
CASSARQGGVQPQHF
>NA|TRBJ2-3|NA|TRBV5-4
TGTGCCAGCTGGAGGCAGGACGCAGATACGCAGTATTTT
CASWRQDADTQYF
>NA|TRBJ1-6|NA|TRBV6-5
TGTGCCACCCAGGGTCTCTTTAATTCACCCCTCCACTTT
CATQGLFNSPLHF
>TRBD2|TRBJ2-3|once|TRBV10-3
TGTGCCATCAGTGGGGGCGGGGGACGACCAGATACGCAGTATTTT
CAISGGGGRPDTQYF
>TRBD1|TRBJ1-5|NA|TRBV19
TGTGCCAGTGGGGACAGGGAGCGTCAGCCCCAGCATTTT
CASGDRERQPQHF
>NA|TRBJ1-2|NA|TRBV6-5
TGTGCCAGCAGAGACGGGGGGCTGGATGGCTACACCTTC
CASRDGGLDGYTF
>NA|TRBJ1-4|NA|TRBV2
TGTGCCAGCAGTGCACAGGGTCCTAATGAAAAACTGTTTTTT
CASSAQGPNEKLFF
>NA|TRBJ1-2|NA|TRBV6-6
TGTGCCAGCAGTTCTCGGACTCCGTGGGGCTACACCTTC
CASSSRTPWGYTF
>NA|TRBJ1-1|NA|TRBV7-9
TGTTCCAGCAGCGTGCTTCAGACAGGTAACACTGAAGCTTTCTTT
CSSSVLQTGNTEAFF
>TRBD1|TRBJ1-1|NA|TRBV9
TGTGCCAGCAGCTCGACAGGGGTGAACACTGAAGCTTTCTTT
CASSSTGVNTEAFF
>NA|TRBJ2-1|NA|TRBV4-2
TGTGCCAGCTCGGACTACTCCTACAATGAGCAGTTCTTC
CASSDYSYNEQFF
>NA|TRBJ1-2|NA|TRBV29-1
TGCAGCGGATACTATCCCCTTAACTATGGCTACACCTTC
CSGYYPLNYGYTF
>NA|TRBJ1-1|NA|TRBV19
TGTGCCAGTAGTATAGCCGTGAACACTGAAGCTTTCTTT
CASSIAVNTEAFF
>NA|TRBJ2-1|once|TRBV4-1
TGCGCCAGCAGCCAAACGCCACAGGGAAGTGAGCAGTTCTTC
CASSQTPQGSEQFF
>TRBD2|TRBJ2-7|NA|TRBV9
TGTGCCAGCAGCGTAGTCGGGCGGGGGTCCTCCTACGAGCAGTACTTC
CASSVVGRGSSYEQYF
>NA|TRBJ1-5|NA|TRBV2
TGTGCCAGCAAGGGGGGGGAAGGTCAGCCCCAGCATTTT
CASKGGEGQPQHF
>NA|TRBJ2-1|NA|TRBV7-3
TGTGCCAGCAGCTTTCTACAGGGTCGTGAGCAGTTCTTC
CASSFLQGREQFF
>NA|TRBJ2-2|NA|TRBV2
TGTGCCAGCATGGGGGCCGGGTTGGGGGAGCTGTTTTTT
CASMGAGLGELFF
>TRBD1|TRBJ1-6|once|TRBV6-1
TGTGCCAGCAGCCCCGGGACAGGCCTCAATTCACCCCTCCACTTT
CASSPGTGLNSPLHF
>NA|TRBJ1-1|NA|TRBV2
TGTGCCAGCAAGATCGAGGGAACCAACACTGAAGCTTTCTTT
CASKIEGTNTEAFF
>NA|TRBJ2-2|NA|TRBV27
TGTGCCAGCACCGACTACCCGGCCCAAAAAACCGGGGAGCTGTTTTTT
CASTDYPAQKTGELFF
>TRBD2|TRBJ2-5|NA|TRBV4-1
TGCGCCAGCAGCCACCTAGGGACTACTCGAGAAGAGACCCAGTACTTC
CASSHLGTTREETQYF
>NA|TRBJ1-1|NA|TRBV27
TGTGCCAGCAGTCCTTCCGGCGGCCGCTACGAAGCTTTCTTT
CASSPSGGRYEAFF
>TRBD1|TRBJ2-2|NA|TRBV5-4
TGTGCCAGCAGCCCGGGACAGACTACGAACACCGGGGAGCTGTTTTTT
CASSPGQTTNTGELFF
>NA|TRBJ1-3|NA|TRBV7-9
TGTGCCAGCAGCTTATCCCAGGGTACTGGAAACACCATATATTTT
CASSLSQGTGNTIYF
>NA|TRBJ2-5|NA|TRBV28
TGTGCCAGCAGAGGGGGTCCTGAGGAGACCCAGTACTTC
CASRGGPEETQYF
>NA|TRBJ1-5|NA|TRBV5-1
TGCGCCAGCAGCTTAACAGGGCTGCAGCCCCAGCATTTT
CASSLTGLQPQHF
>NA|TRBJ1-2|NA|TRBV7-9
TGTGCCAGCAGCTTAGTACAGGGAAGAGGCTACACCTTC
CASSLVQGRGYTF
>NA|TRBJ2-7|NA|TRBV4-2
TGTGCCAGCGCCCCCGGGACATACTCCTACGAGCAGTACTTC
CASAPGTYSYEQYF
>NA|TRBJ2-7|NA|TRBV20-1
TGCAGTGCTACCGGGTACGAGCAGTACTTC
CSATGYEQYF
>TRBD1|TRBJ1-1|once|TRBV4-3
TGCGCCAGCAGCCAAGGACAGGGCCAGGTAAACACTGAAGCTTTCTTT
CASSQGQGQVNTEAFF
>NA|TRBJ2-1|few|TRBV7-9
TGTGCCAGCAGAAGGGGGGGGGTTTCCCACAATGAGCAGTTCTTC
CASRRGGVSHNEQFF
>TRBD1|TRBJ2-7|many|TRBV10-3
TGTGCCATCGCTGGGGGGACAGGGAGGCACGAGCAGTACTTC
CAIAGGTGRHEQYF
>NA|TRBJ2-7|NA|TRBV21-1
TGTGCCAGCAGCAAATCACGGGGAAACGGTTTGGACGAGCAGTACTTC
CASSKSRGNGLDEQYF
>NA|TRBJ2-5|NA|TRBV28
TGTGCCAGCAGTTTACAGGGTTCGGAGACCCAGTACTTC
CASSLQGSETQYF
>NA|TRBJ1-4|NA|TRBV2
TGTGCCAGCAGTGAGTTGGCGGATTTTAATGAAAAACTGTTTTTT
CASSELADFNEKLFF
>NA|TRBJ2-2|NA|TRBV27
TGTGCCAGCAGTTTCGCGAACACCGGGGAGCTGTTTTTT
CASSFANTGELFF
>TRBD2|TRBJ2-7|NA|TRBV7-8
TGTGCCAGCAGCTTAGTTTCTATGGTTGGACTAGCGGGGGTGGCAAGACTCGAGCAGTACTTC
CASSLVSMVGLAGVARLEQYF